Listed here are 24 T cell receptor beta chains from one sample, sequenced in a study of blood T cell repertoires in COVID-19 (dated by TCRdb to between 2020 and 2021). Library preparation used the immunoSEQ multiplex PCR assay. The source is immuneACCESS, and TCRdb retained only in-frame sequences with V and J called. Part of the clones is not carried over; for the studies checked, unresolved V genes explain less than half of this, and the remainder is unexplained. The sample has about 270,000 clones on record, more than 85% of them singletons. Jointly, the top ten make up approximately 2.6% of the sample. The specimen sequenced was peripheral blood. Source of these receptors: a person under 35 with COVID-19, enrolled during active disease.

This chain connects TRBV4-3 to TRBJ2-2, with 7 positions matching TRBD1. CDR3 length: 17 residues. V lost 2 bases to trimming and J lost 1 base; unmatched junction nucleotides: 7. Germline V gives CDR1 LGHNA, CDR2 YSLEER. CDR3: CASSQTIYRGNTGELFF. CDR3 DNA sequence: TGCGCCAGCAGCCAAACGATTTACAGGGGGAACACCGGGGAGCTGTTTTTT.

The genes are TRBV24-1 and TRBJ2-7, with a weak D call TRBD2 (6 bases). V shed 3 bases and J shed 2 bases, with 16 bases lying between them. CDR3 length: 16 residues. The V gene's germline CDR1 is KGHDR and CDR2 SFDVKD. The CDR3 DNA reads TGTGCCACCAGTGATGCCGGGACTTCAAGAACCTACGAGCAGTACTTC. It encodes CATSDAGTSRTYEQYF.

This clone was observed a few times. This chain uses TRBV6-5 with TRBJ1-1, with D uncertain. CDR3 length: 14 amino acids. From germline, CDR1 is MNHEY and CDR2 SVGAGI. The V and J ends lost 0 bases and 0 bases respectively, with 5 bases between them. CDR3 sequence: CASSYSPLNTEAFF. Written as DNA, the CDR3 is TGTGCCAGCAGTTACTCCCCCTTGAACACTGAAGCTTTCTTT.

This clone occurred a few times. The chain recombines TRBV27 with TRBJ1-5; 8 bases are shared with TRBD1. There are 16 residues in the CDR3. Trimming at V came to 0 bases and at J to 7 bases, leaving 8 bases not matched to a gene. CDR1 is MNHEY, CDR2 SMNVEV, per germline (reference sequence). CDR3 residues: CASSLSRTGKEQPQHF. In DNA form, the CDR3 reads TGTGCCAGCAGTTTATCCCGGACAGGGAAAGAGCAGCCCCAGCATTTT.

The gene calls are TRBV7-2 and TRBJ2-3; a weak D match, TRBD1 (5 bases). CDR1 is SGHTA, CDR2 FQGNSA, per germline. The CDR3 loop spans 14 amino acids. V dropped 2 bases and J dropped 4 bases, with 10 bases sitting between them. CDR3 amino acids: CASSLQGSADTQYF. The CDR3 DNA reads TGTGCCAGCAGCTTACAGGGCTCCGCAGATACGCAGTATTTT.

V usage is TRBV5-1 and J usage is TRBJ2-7, with a weak D call TRBD2 (6 bases). The V end was cut by 4 bases, the J end by 5 bases, with 16 bases between. CDR3 size: 14 residues. Looked up from germline, CDR1 is SGHRS and CDR2 is YFSETQ. The CDR3 region is CASSPVEGVHEQYF. The CDR3 DNA is TGCGCCAGCAGCCCGGTGGAGGGAGTCCACGAGCAGTACTTC.

This clone was seen a few times. The chain couples TRBV15 to TRBJ2-7; 8 bases align to TRBD2. Looked up from germline, CDR1 is LNHNV and CDR2 is YYDKDF (reference sequence). Trimming took 4 bases from V and 2 from J; bases not matched to a gene: 25. CDR3 length: 21 amino acids. This chain's CDR3 is CATSKVPRVAGRSYLTYEQYF. Here the CDR3 DNA reads TGTGCCACCAGCAAAGTACCCCGGGTAGCGGGACGCTCATACCTAACCTACGAGCAGTACTTC.

The chain is built from TRBV3-1 (or the pseudogene TRBV3-2) and TRBJ2-3, with D possibly being TRBD1 (6 bases). The CDR3 has 15 amino acids. The germline CDR1 and CDR2 sequences are LGHDT and YNNKEL (reference sequence). V was cut by 1 base and J by 2 bases, with 10 bases left in between. The CDR3 reads CASSQVGAPTDTQYF. The CDR3 nucleotides are TGTGCCAGCAGCCAAGTGGGGGCCCCCACAGATACGCAGTATTTT.

The chain is built from TRBV6-4 and TRBJ1-3; D gene ambiguous. Trimming left V 2 bases short and J 0 bases short, with 14 bases between. Germline lookup yields CDR1 MRHNA and CDR2 SNTAGT. The CDR3 runs 17 residues. The CDR3 DNA sequence: TGTGCCAGCAGTGACCCAAGATTACGAGACTCTGGAAACACCATATATTTT. Its protein is CASSDPRLRDSGNTIYF.

The chain recombines TRBV29-1 with TRBJ2-7; tentatively, D is TRBD2 (5 bases). The CDR3 totals 12 residues. Trimming left V 4 bases short and J 2 bases short, with 9 bases between. Germline V CDR1 and CDR2: SQVTM, ANQGSEA. The CDR3 here is CSVVGETYEQYF. The CDR3 coding sequence is TGCAGCGTTGTTGGGGAGACCTACGAGCAGTACTTC.

This clone appeared a single time. This CDR3 is also generated by other DNA sequences in the sample. The J gene is TRBJ2-2, the V gene TRBV5-1; no firm D call. Germline values: CDR1 SGHRS, CDR2 YFSETQ. CDR3 size: 14 residues. The ends were cut back, 0 bases at V and 2 bases at J, with 5 bases in the middle. CDR3 in DNA: TGCGCCAGCAGCTTGGTTCAAAACACCGGGGAGCTGTTTTTT. Amino acids: CASSLVQNTGELFF.

V is TRBV7-2 and J is TRBJ2-4, with TRBD2 matching over 14 bases. J was trimmed by 1 base and V by 4 bases; bases with no gene match: 3. CDR3 size: 17 residues. Germline CDR1 is SGHTA and CDR2 is FQGNSA. Written as DNA, the CDR3 is TGTGCCAGCAGCTCGGGACTAGCGGGAGTTGCCAAAAACATTCAGTACTTC. Residues: CASSSGLAGVAKNIQYF.

This chain joins TRBV25-1 and TRBJ2-7; 10 nucleotides align to TRBD1. The J segment lost 0 bases and the V segment lost 6 bases, leaving 8 bases of the junction unmatched. The germline V gene encodes CDR1 MGHDK and CDR2 SYGVNS. There are 16 residues in the CDR3. As DNA, the CDR3 is TGTGCCAGCAGCCCTGGGACAGGGGAAAGCTCCTACGAGCAGTACTTC. Amino acid sequence: CASSPGTGESSYEQYF.

The rearrangement joins TRBV11-2 to TRBJ1-1; 8 bases map to TRBD1. The junction had 15 bases not matched to a gene; V was cut back by 5 bases and J by 1 base. CDR3 length: 18 amino acids. The germline CDR1 and CDR2 sequences are SGHAT and FQNNGV. CDR3 sequence: CASSPARAGGEWNTEAFF. The DNA for the CDR3 is TGTGCCAGCAGCCCCGCGAGGGCAGGGGGCGAGTGGAACACTGAAGCTTTCTTT.

This chain uses TRBV6-6 with TRBJ1-2; 8 nucleotides align to TRBD1. The V gene's germline CDR1 is MNHNY and CDR2 SVGAGI (reference sequence). This CDR3 has 15 amino acids. Unmatched junction bases numbered 12, after V lost 5 bases and J lost 7 bases. The CDR3 DNA is TGTGCCAGCAGTACCAACCGGGACAGGTTGGCTGGCTACACCTTC. It yields the protein CASSTNRDRLAGYTF.

This chain uses TRBV5-1 with TRBJ2-3; 11 bases match TRBD2. Germline CDR1 is SGHRS and CDR2 is YFSETQ. V lost 6 bases and J lost 2; bases outside the gene matches: 5. This CDR3 contains 15 residues. CDR3 sequence: CASTLAGGPTDTQYF. The CDR3 DNA is TGCGCCAGCACATTAGCGGGAGGGCCCACAGATACGCAGTATTTT.

The count of this clone is one. CDR3 residues: CASSTDLQETQYF. CDR3 nucleotides: TGTGCCAGCAGCACGGACTTACAAGAGACCCAGTACTTC. The V call is TRBV5-4, the J call TRBJ2-5; D might be TRBD2 (5 bases). Germline CDR1 is SGHNT and CDR2 is YYREEE (reference sequence). Trimming took off 4 bases at V and 2 bases at J, with 9 bases between the two ends. The CDR3 totals 13 residues.

The chain combines TRBV29-1 with TRBJ2-1, with 10 bases aligning to TRBD1. Losses at the gene ends were 4 bases for V and 5 bases for J; bases not matched to a gene: 5. The germline CDR1 and CDR2 sequences are SQVTM and ANQGSEA. This CDR3 spans 14 amino acids. CDR3 residues: CSVVFGTGDNEQFF. As DNA, the CDR3 is TGCAGCGTTGTTTTCGGGACAGGGGACAATGAGCAGTTCTTC.

This clone showed up just a few times. CDR3 nucleotide sequence: TGCGCCAGCAGCATGGGAGAGATCTACGAGCAGTACTTC. Protein: CASSMGEIYEQYF. This rearrangement joins TRBV5-1 to TRBJ2-7; the D gene is possibly TRBD2 (5 bases). The CDR3 has 13 residues. Trimming cost V 4 bases and J 3 bases, with 11 bases left between them. Germline assignment: CDR1 SGHRS and CDR2 YFSETQ.

The chain uses TRBV20-1 and TRBJ1-2, with a tentative D call TRBD1 (6 bases). The CDR3 sequence is 11 residues long. In germline, CDR1 is DFQATT, CDR2 SNEGSKA (reference sequence). V lost 5 bases and J 3 bases, leaving 7 bases between the germline ends. The CDR3 sequence is CSARTDYGYTF. CDR3 DNA: TGCAGTGCTCGGACAGACTATGGCTACACCTTC.

V is TRBV3-1 (or the pseudogene TRBV3-2) and J is TRBJ2-7; a weak D match, TRBD2 (6 bases). The germline V gene encodes CDR1 LGHDT and CDR2 YNNKEL (reference sequence). The V and J ends lost 6 bases and 6 bases respectively, with 12 bases between them. This CDR3 has 12 amino acids. The CDR3 coding sequence is TGTGCCAGCAGAGGATACGGGGGCGAGCAGTACTTC. This gives the protein CASRGYGGEQYF.

CDR3 DNA: TGTGCCAGCAGTTCACTAATAACAACCTTAAATCAGCCCCAGCATTTT. Amino acid sequence: CASSSLITTLNQPQHF. V and J are TRBV28 and TRBJ1-5; D gene uncertain. The CDR3 has 16 residues. Germline CDR1 and CDR2: MDHEN and SYDVKM. V dropped 4 bases and J dropped 4 bases, with 17 bases sitting between them.

The V call is TRBV21-1, the J call TRBJ1-1; the table's D gene call, TRBD1, was not cross checked with the DNA. TRBV21-1 is noted as a pseudogene. The CDR3 consists of 15 residues. CDR3 bases: TGTGCCAGCAGCAAAGACAGGGGGAAAGACACTGAAGCTTTCTTT. This codes for CASSKDRGKDTEAFF.

The chain is built from TRBV7-2 and TRBJ2-5; 7 bases are shared with TRBD2. The length of the CDR3 is 15 residues. CDR1 and CDR2 (germline): SGHTA, FQGNSA. J gave up 2 bases and V 5 bases, and 8 bases lay outside the gene matches. As DNA, the CDR3 is TGTGCCAGCAGCCCGGACATGGGAGGGCAAGAGACCCAGTACTTC. Protein product: CASSPDMGGQETQYF.